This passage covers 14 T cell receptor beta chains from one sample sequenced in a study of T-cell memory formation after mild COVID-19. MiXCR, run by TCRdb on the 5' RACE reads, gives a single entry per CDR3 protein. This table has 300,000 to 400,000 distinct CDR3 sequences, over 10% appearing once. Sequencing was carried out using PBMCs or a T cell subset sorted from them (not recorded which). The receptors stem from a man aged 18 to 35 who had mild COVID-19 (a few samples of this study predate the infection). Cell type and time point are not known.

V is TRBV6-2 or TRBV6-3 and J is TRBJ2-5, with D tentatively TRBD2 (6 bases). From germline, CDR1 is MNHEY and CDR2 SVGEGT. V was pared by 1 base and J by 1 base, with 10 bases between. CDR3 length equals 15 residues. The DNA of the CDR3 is TGTGCCAGCAGTTACTTAATTAGCGGCCAAGAGACCCAGTACTTC. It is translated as CASSYLISGQETQYF.

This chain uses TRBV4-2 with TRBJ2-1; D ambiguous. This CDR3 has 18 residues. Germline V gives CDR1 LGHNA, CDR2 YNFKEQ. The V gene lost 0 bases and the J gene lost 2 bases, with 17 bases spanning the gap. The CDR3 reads CASSQDPQDRNPYNEQFF. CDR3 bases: TGTGCCAGCAGCCAAGACCCCCAGGATCGGAACCCCTACAATGAGCAGTTCTTC.

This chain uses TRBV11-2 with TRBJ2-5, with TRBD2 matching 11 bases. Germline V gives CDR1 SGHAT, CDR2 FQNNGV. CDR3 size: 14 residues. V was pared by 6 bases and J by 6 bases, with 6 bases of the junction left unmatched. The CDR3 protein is CASSHTSGGKTQYF. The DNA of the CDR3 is TGTGCCAGCAGTCATACTAGCGGGGGAAAGACCCAGTACTTC.

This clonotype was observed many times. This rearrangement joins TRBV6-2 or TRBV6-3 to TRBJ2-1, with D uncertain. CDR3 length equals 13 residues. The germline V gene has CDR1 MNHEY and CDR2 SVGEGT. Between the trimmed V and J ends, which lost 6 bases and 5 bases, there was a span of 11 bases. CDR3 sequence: CASSRDWNNEQFF. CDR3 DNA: TGTGCCAGCAGCCGAGACTGGAACAATGAGCAGTTCTTC.

The CDR3 region has the DNA TGCAGTGCTCGAAGTCTACAGGGCGACGAGCAGTACGTC. Encoded protein: CSARSLQGDEQYV. V is TRBV20-1 and J is TRBJ2-7, with TRBD1 as a possible D gene (6 bases). Germline V gene sequence: CDR1 DFQATT, CDR2 SNEGSKA (reference sequence). Trimming left V 5 bases short and J 5 bases short, with 16 bases between. This CDR3 comprises 13 residues.

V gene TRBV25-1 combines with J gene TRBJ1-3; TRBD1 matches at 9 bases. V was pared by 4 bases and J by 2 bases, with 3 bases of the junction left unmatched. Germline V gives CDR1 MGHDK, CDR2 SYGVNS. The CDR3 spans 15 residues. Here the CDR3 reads CASSVQGAAGNTIYF. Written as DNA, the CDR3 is TGTGCCAGCAGTGTACAGGGGGCAGCTGGAAACACCATATATTTT.

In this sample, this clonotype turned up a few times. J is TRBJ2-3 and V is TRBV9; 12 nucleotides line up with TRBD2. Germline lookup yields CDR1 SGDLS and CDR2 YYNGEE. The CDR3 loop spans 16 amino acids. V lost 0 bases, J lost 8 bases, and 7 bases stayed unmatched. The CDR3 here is CASSVGKLAGGPTQYF. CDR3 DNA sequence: TGTGCCAGCAGCGTAGGGAAACTAGCGGGGGGTCCTACGCAGTATTTT.

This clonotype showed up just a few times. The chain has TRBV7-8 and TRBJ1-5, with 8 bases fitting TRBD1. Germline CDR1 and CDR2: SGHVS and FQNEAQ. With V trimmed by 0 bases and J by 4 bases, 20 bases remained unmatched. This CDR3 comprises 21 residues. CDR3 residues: CASSLALGPGTGLRGNQPQHF. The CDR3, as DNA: TGTGCCAGCAGCTTAGCCCTCGGTCCCGGGACAGGCCTAAGGGGTAATCAGCCCCAGCATTTT.

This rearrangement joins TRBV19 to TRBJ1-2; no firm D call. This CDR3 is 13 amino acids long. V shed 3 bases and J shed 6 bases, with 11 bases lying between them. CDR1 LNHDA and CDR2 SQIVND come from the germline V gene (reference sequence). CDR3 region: CASSILRGDGYTF. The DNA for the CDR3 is TGTGCCAGTAGTATCCTCCGCGGGGATGGCTACACCTTC.

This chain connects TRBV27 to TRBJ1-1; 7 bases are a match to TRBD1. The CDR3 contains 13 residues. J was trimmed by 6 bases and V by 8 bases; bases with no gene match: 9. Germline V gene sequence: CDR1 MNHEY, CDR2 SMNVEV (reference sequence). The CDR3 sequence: CASGQQGLSEAFF. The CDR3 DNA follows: TGTGCCAGCGGACAACAGGGGCTCTCTGAAGCTTTCTTT.

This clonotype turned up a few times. For the CDR3, the DNA is TGCAGCGTTGGGGCAGACTCCTACAATGAGCAGTTCTTC. Translated, it gives CSVGADSYNEQFF. This rearrangement joins TRBV29-1 to TRBJ2-1; D gene unclear. The ends were cut back, 4 bases at V and 0 bases at J, with 7 bases in the middle. The CDR3 is made up of 13 amino acids. Germline CDR1 SQVTM, CDR2 ANQGSEA.

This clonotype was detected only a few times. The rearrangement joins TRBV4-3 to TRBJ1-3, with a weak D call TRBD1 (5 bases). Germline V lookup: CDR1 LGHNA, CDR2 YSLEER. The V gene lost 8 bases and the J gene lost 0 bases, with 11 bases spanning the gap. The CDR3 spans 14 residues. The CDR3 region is CASGTGGSGNTIYF. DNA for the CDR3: TGCGCCAGCGGGACGGGGGGCTCTGGAAACACCATATATTTT.

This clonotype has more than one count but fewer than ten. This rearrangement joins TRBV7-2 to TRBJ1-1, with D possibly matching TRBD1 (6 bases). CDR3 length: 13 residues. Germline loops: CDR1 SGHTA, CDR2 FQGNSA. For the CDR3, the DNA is TGTGCGGGGGGGCAGGGTCCGAACACTGAAGCTTTCTTT. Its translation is CAGGQGPNTEAFF.

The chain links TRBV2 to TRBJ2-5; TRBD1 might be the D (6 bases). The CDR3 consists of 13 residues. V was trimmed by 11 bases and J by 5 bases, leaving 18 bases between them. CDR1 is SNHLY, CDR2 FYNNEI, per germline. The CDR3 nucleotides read TGTGCCTCGGACAGACAGGCAGGGGAGACCCAGTACTTC. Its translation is CASDRQAGETQYF.